This passage covers 10 T cell receptor beta chains from one sample sequenced in a study of blood T cell repertoires in COVID-19. TCRdb's table, derived via immunoSEQ multiplex PCR, lists solely in-frame clones and lacks some. The table records 150,000 to 200,000 clones, approximately 91% of them present only once. Specimen: peripheral blood. Receptors were obtained from a man aged 40-50 years with acute or convalescent COVID-19.

V gene TRBV9 combines with J gene TRBJ2-2, with D perhaps TRBD2 (5 bases). Germline loops: CDR1 SGDLS, CDR2 YYNGEE. Trimming stripped 4 bases from V and 6 bases from J, with 7 bases between. CDR3 length equals 12 residues. In DNA form, the CDR3 reads TGTGCCAGCAGCCGCGGGCCCGGGGAGCTGTTTTTT. As protein: CASSRGPGELFF.

The V and J genes are TRBV12-3 or TRBV12-4 and TRBJ1-1, with 7 positions matching TRBD1. The CDR3 extends over 13 amino acids. V lost 1 base, J lost 9 bases, and 5 bases stayed unmatched. As DNA, the CDR3 is TGTGCCAGCAGTTTAGTGGGGACAGTTAAAGCTTTCTTT. Amino acid sequence: CASSLVGTVKAFF.

The genes are TRBV6-6 and TRBJ2-7, with D possibly TRBD2 on 6 matching bases. The germline V and J ends were trimmed by 6 bases and 4 bases, with 22 bases remaining between them. The CDR3 extends over 16 amino acids. Germline CDR1 is MNHNY and CDR2 is SVGAGI (reference sequence). The CDR3 sequence is CASSPAAAGWKYEQYF. DNA for the CDR3: TGTGCCAGCAGCCCAGCAGCCGCGGGGTGGAAGTACGAGCAGTACTTC.

This clone was picked up a small number of times. One end of the junction is discordant with germline, which a read error may explain. This chain connects TRBV6-1 to TRBJ1-1; 10 bases match TRBD1. Germline V gives CDR1 MNHNS, CDR2 SASEGT. The CDR3 has 14 amino acids. The CDR3 DNA reads as TGTGCCAGCAGAGAAGGACAGGGGGGAGCTGAAGCTTTCTTT. Encoded protein: CASREGQGGAEAFF.

This clone was counted once. The chain uses TRBV9 and TRBJ1-2; 10 bases map to TRBD1. V was pared by 4 bases and J by 4 bases, with 1 base of the junction left unmatched. There are 13 residues in the CDR3. In germline, CDR1 is SGDLS, CDR2 YYNGEE. This CDR3 is CASSRDRGYGYTF. The CDR3 region has the DNA TGTGCCAGCAGCCGGGACAGGGGCTATGGCTACACCTTC.

V and J are TRBV11-2 and TRBJ2-7, with D possibly TRBD1 on 6 matching bases. V was trimmed by 5 bases and J by 10 bases, leaving 12 bases between them. CDR1 is SGHAT, CDR2 FQNNGV, per germline. There are 11 residues in the CDR3. As DNA, the CDR3 is TGTGCCAGCAGCCTCAACAGGGCCCAGTACTTC. Encoded protein: CASSLNRAQYF.

This clone came up once. This chain connects TRBV7-8 to TRBJ2-7, with 9 bases identical to TRBD1. The CDR3 covers 16 residues. V trimming: 4 bases; J trimming: 1 base; junction bases outside the gene matches: 8. CDR1 SGHVS and CDR2 FQNEAQ come from the germline V gene. The CDR3 region has the DNA TGTGCCAGCAGCTGGTCCCCGGGACAGGGATCCTACGAGCAGTACTTC. It encodes CASSWSPGQGSYEQYF.

The chain joins TRBV5-1 to TRBJ2-2, with TRBD1 identical over 8 bases. V lost 4 bases to trimming and J lost 7 bases; unmatched junction nucleotides: 6. This CDR3 region has 14 residues. The germline V gene has CDR1 SGHRS and CDR2 YFSETQ. CDR3 sequence: CASSRTGTNGELFF. Here the CDR3 DNA reads TGCGCCAGCAGCCGGACAGGGACGAACGGGGAGCTGTTTTTT.

The rearrangement uses TRBV10-3 and TRBJ1-6, with no clear D. The germline V gene has CDR1 ENHRY and CDR2 SYGVKD. This CDR3 comprises 14 residues. V lost 2 bases and J lost 5, with 7 bases in between. The CDR3 protein is CAISELEHNSPLHF. CDR3 sequence (DNA): TGTGCCATCAGTGAGCTGGAGCATAATTCACCCCTCCACTTT.

The chain employs TRBV7-2 and TRBJ1-6; D ambiguous. CDR3 length equals 13 residues. Germline assignment: CDR1 SGHTA and CDR2 FQGNSA. V was pared by 0 bases and J by 7 bases, with 4 bases between. This chain's CDR3 is CASSLALNSPLHF. CDR3 bases: TGTGCCAGCAGCTTAGCGCTAAATTCACCCCTCCACTTT.